This TCR beta chain appears in the sequencing data of a study of T cells after posttransplantation cyclophosphamide. Study conclusions and caveats: Donor-recipient repertoire similarity was low at 1-2 months, rising over year one. TRB overlap between skin or GI tissue T cells and blood was limited. Recipient CMV seropositivity and CMV reactivation strongly tracked TRB clonality.

There are a few counts of this clone. Its matching antigen is unknown. Profiled with immunoSEQ multiplex PCR; TCRdb holds only in-frame clones, not every one. The profile covers approximately 34,000 clones, none occurring a single time. The CDR3 loop spans 16 amino acids. V shed 0 bases and J shed 2 bases, with 15 bases lying between them. CDR1 and CDR2 (germline): SGHRS, YFSETQ. This receptor was obtained from a woman between 50 and 59 years old in good health and a related stem cell transplant donor. Sequenced: PBMCs. V usage is TRBV5-1 and J usage is TRBJ2-7; a possible D gene is TRBD1 (5 bases). The CDR3 nucleotides are TGCGCCAGCAGCTTGGGTGGACAAAGCACCCCCTACGAGCAGTACTTC. Residues: CASSLGGQSTPYEQYF.